The sequence of this T cell receptor beta chain was determined in a study of blood T cell repertoires in COVID-19. For the study at large: Samples taken during acute and convalescent COVID-19 were collected in the United States, Italy and Spain. From T cells, B-cell-depleted T cells, or PBMCs came the material, which was cDNA or gDNA.

Original methodology: Amplification of reference gene primers provided the estimated nucleated cell counts. The table came from immunoSEQ multiplex PCR; TCRdb's copy has only in-frame clones and leaves some out. V and J calls and clone size come straight from that table; D and trimming were deduced from the DNA. The sample consists of roughly 330,000 clones, around 89% of them appearing once. The CDR3 sequence is 14 residues long. The V gene end was trimmed by 8 bases and the J gene end by 4 bases; junction bases not matched to a gene: 11. Germline V gene lookup returns CDR1 SNHLY and CDR2 FYNNEI. The genes are TRBV2 and TRBJ2-7; 7 positions match TRBD1. Sequenced: peripheral blood. This TCR was recovered from a man younger than 35 who had recovered from COVID-19. CDR3 region: CASSPIDRVYEQYF. The CDR3 DNA sequence: TGTGCCAGCTCCCCGATCGACAGGGTATACGAGCAGTACTTC.